This TCR beta chain was retrieved from a study of cytomegalovirus exposure and HLA in healthy donors. The study's findings and limits: The finding came from a later analysis; first-cohort TCR clusters tended to co-occur in the 120 or so validation repertoires.

Profiling relied on immunoSEQ multiplex PCR, and the TCRdb table lists in-frame clones only, not all of them. The top ten hold roughly 3% of the sample, which has 110,000 to 150,000 clones, roughly 90% seen once. Notes on this clone: Its specificity is unknown.

This CDR3 is built from 13 residues. Germline lookup yields CDR1 SGHDT and CDR2 YYEEEE. Unmatched junction bases numbered 4, after V lost 3 bases and J lost 8 bases. Sequencing input: PBMCs. This clonotype was obtained from a man between 18 and 29 years old in good health and CMV-seronegative. The chain recombines TRBV5-6 with TRBJ1-3, with 8 positions matching TRBD1. The CDR3 nucleotides read TGTGCCAGCAGCTCCCAGGGGGCAGACACCATATATTTT. The encoded protein is CASSSQGADTIYF.